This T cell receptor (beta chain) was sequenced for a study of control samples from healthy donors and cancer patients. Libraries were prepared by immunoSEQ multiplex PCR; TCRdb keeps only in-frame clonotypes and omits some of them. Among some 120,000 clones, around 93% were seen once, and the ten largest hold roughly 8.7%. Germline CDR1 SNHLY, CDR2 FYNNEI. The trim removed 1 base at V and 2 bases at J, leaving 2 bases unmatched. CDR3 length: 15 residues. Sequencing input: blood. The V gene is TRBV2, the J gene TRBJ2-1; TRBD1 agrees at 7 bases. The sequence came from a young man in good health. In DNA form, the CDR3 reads TGTGCCAGCAGTGAAGTGCAGGGGGCCTACAATGAGCAGTTCTTC. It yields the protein CASSEVQGAYNEQFF.